The rows below give T cell receptor beta chains drawn from one sample of a study of blood T cell repertoires in COVID-19. The protocol was immunoSEQ multiplex PCR, while the TCRdb copy is restricted to in-frame clones and leaves out a portion. This table holds some 210,000 clones, about 93% found once. The sample taken for sequencing was peripheral blood. These receptors came from a man in his sixties with COVID-19, enrolled during active disease. Each CDR3 is given with its conserved first and last residue. Each record gives: clone size, V gene, J gene, D gene, CDR3 protein, CDR3 DNA. The D gene is left open where the match is weak. The size field is filled for only some rows; it gives once, few, many or a size class.

.	TRBV28	TRBJ2-7	TRBD2	CASSFGGGSAYEQYF	TGTGCCAGCAGTTTCGGGGGGGGGAGCGCCTACGAGCAGTACTTC
few	TRBV5-1	TRBJ2-2	.	CASSSDGLLTGELFF	TGCGCCAGCAGCTCTGATGGACTTTTAACCGGGGAGCTGTTTTTT
.	TRBV2	TRBJ1-5	TRBD1	CASSVRGQTSDQPQHF	TGTGCCAGCAGTGTACGGGGACAGACGTCCGATCAGCCCCAGCATTTT
.	TRBV9	TRBJ1-1	.	CASSVAPGVSTEAFF	TGTGCCAGCAGCGTAGCCCCCGGGGTGAGCACTGAAGCTTTCTTT
.	TRBV6-2/TRBV6-3	TRBJ2-7	.	CASSSPGGPSYEQYF	TGTGCCAGCAGTTCCCCCGGAGGACCTTCCTACGAGCAGTACTTC
few	TRBV10-1	TRBJ2-1	.	CASSEAGMGRGEQFF	TGCGCCAGCAGTGAGGCAGGAATGGGCCGTGGGGAGCAGTTCTTC
.	TRBV27	TRBJ2-3	.	CASSPRLVLSTDTQYF	TGTGCCAGCAGTCCCAGACTAGTATTGAGCACAGATACGCAGTATTTT
once	TRBV29-1	TRBJ1-4	.	CSASGQPNEKLFF	TGCAGCGCTTCAGGACAGCCTAATGAAAAACTGTTTTTT
.	TRBV5-1	TRBJ1-2	.	CASSLQDMSWGYTF	TGCGCCAGCAGCTTGCAGGACATGTCCTGGGGCTACACCTTC
.	TRBV7-2	TRBJ2-3	.	CASEPGGQPTDTQYF	TGTGCCAGTGAACCCGGTGGACAGCCCACAGATACGCAGTATTTT